These 2 T cell receptor beta chains were sequenced from one sample in a study of cytomegalovirus exposure and HLA in healthy donors. It was with 60 Vbeta and 13 Jbeta primers that the PCR ran. Generated by immunoSEQ multiplex PCR, the TCRdb table keeps only in-frame clones and is missing some. Among some 150,000 clones, roughly nine tenths were seen once, and the ten largest hold 0.65% to 0.9%. The sequencing input was PBMCs. The receptor source for this set is a woman aged 30 to 39 in good health and CMV-seronegative.

The genes are TRBV12-5 and TRBJ1-5, with TRBD1 matching 8 bases. V gave up 7 bases and J gave up 5 bases; unmatched junction bases: 4. Germline lookup yields CDR1 LGHNT and CDR2 FRNRAP. The length of the CDR3 is 13 residues. The CDR3 spells CASAKTGDQPQHF. The DNA for the CDR3 is TGTGCTAGTGCCAAGACAGGGGATCAGCCCCAGCATTTT.

The J gene is TRBJ2-1, the V gene TRBV7-2; 8 positions match TRBD2. Germline loops: CDR1 SGHTA, CDR2 FQGNSA. The CDR3 totals 13 residues. V dropped 5 bases and J dropped 7; count of bases not matched to a gene: 4. This chain's CDR3 is CASSQLAGNEQFF. The CDR3 DNA sequence: TGTGCCAGCAGCCAATTAGCGGGAAATGAGCAGTTCTTC. Supplemented by reference TRBV7-2 and TRBJ2-1, the full variable domain reads GAGVSQSPSNKVTEKGKDVELRCDPISGHTALYWYRQSLGQGLEFLIYFQGNSAPDKSGLPSDRFSAERTGGSVSTLTIQRTQQEDSAVYLCASSQLAGNEQFFGPGTRLTVL.